The clone carrying this T cell receptor (beta chain) was detected many times. The antigen is unknown. This specimen belongs to a study of T cell repertoires in cytomegalovirus infection. For the study at large: Signatures in public TCR beta sequences pointed to both CMV infection and matching HLA type.

TCRdb re-called the reads with MiXCR, one entry per CDR3 protein. The sample contains 200,000 to 300,000 distinct CDR3 sequences, 6.5% of which appear only once. General observations from the study: Clonotype analysis showed dominance of the ex vivo response by HLA-C-restricted CMV-specific TCR beta clonotypes. Totalled public TCR beta family frequency picked out people who carried CMV plus the relevant HLA.

The sequenced sample was PBMCs. The TCR originated in a human donor in good health (CMV status not recorded). Some clones in this sample may be carry-over from other donors' samples.

CDR3 sequence (DNA): TGTGCCAGCAGTTTAGGGCAGCTGAACACCGGGGAGCTGTTTTTT. Protein: CASSLGQLNTGELFF. This rearrangement joins TRBV28 to TRBJ2-2; no firm D call. Germline CDR1 MDHEN, CDR2 SYDVKM. Between the trimmed V and J ends, which lost 2 bases and 1 base, there was a span of 8 bases. The CDR3 is 15 amino acids. The complete variable domain, with remaining parts taken from reference TRBV28 and TRBJ2-2, reads DVKVTQSSRYLVKRTGEKVFLECVQDMDHENMFWYRQDPGLGLRLIYFSYDVKMKEKGDIPEGYSVSREKKERFSLILESASTNQTSMYLCASSLGQLNTGELFFGEGSRLTVL.